This TCR beta chain is drawn from a study of T cells in Graves' hyperthyroidism and ophthalmopathy. The germline CDR1 and CDR2 sequences are SGHRS and YFSETQ. CDR3 size: 15 residues. Trimming stripped 1 base from V and 2 bases from J, with 11 bases between. TCR beta CDR3 region amplification was performed from RNA transcripts. During a first-round RT-PCR of the TCR CDR3, the HTBI primer set was used. One entry per CDR3 protein, called by TCRdb with MiXCR from the multiplex PCR reads. In the table there are roughly 280,000 distinct CDR3 sequences, over 15% of which are singletons. The study's findings and limits: Blood held most thyroid clonotypes expanded above 0.001 frequency. It was a median about seven months before onset that the model predicted ophthalmopathy. Ophthalmopathy could be told apart from stable hyperthyroidism with a 13 V-J model.

This clonotype was picked up many times. Its target is unknown. The chain couples TRBV5-1 to TRBJ2-3; no clear D. Sequenced input: blood. The sequence derives from a woman aged 55-69 years with Graves' ophthalmopathy. This CDR3 reads CASSLMTEYTDTQYF. Written as DNA, the CDR3 is TGCGCCAGCAGCTTGATGACGGAATACACAGATACGCAGTATTTT.